These T cell receptor beta chains were read from a single sample in a study of blood T cell repertoires in COVID-19. Profiling relied on immunoSEQ multiplex PCR, and the TCRdb table lists in-frame clones only, not all of them. The sample holds roughly 150,000 clones, 84% seen once. Material for sequencing was peripheral blood. These TCRs come from a human donor in a cohort sampled during active COVID-19. Each CDR3 is given with its conserved first and last residue.

V gene,J gene,CDR3 length,CDR3 protein
TRBV19,TRBJ1-5,14,CASSMDRANQPQHF
TRBV30,TRBJ1-4,14,CAWNLSPGDEKLFF
TRBV19,TRBJ2-7,15,CASSIDGTGDWEQYF
TRBV5-6,TRBJ2-5,14,CASSGRTGKETQYF
TRBV9,TRBJ2-3,15,CASSVGTNDADTQYF
TRBV11-2,TRBJ2-1,16,CASSLAGLAVYNEQFF
TRBV19,TRBJ1-1,13,CASTGTGGTEAFF
TRBV5-1,TRBJ2-7,14,CASKVRTGDYEQYF
TRBV5-1,TRBJ1-6,14,CASSSTGLDSPLHF
TRBV3-1/TRBV3-2,TRBJ2-2,12,CASSQDRGELFF
TRBV19,TRBJ1-2,13,CASSTRVNYGYTF
TRBV18,TRBJ1-2,15,CASSRRGQGPYGYTF
TRBV28,TRBJ2-1,13,CASRQGGYNEQFF
TRBV5-1,TRBJ2-1,19,CASSLEVSGGPLSYNEQFF
TRBV7-2,TRBJ1-1,13,CASSRGQRAEAFF
TRBV7-2,TRBJ2-7,15,CASSPPGQGLYEQYF
TRBV6-5,TRBJ2-7,15,CASNGASGGVYEQYF
TRBV14,TRBJ1-1,12,CASSPPAMRAFF
TRBV11-3,TRBJ1-1,15,CASSPSLEGRSEAFF
TRBV6-4,TRBJ1-2,14,CASKEWMDSYGYTF
TRBV15,TRBJ1-3,16,CATSRDRGATGNTIYF
TRBV9,TRBJ2-1,15,CASSVGTSGGYEQFF
TRBV20-1,TRBJ2-1,14,CSASQGISYNEQFF
TRBV7-2,TRBJ1-5,14,CASSFVQGNQPQHF
TRBV28,TRBJ2-5,14,CASSYQGLAETQYF
TRBV19,TRBJ1-2,15,CASSSYPDGLYGYTF
TRBV7-3,TRBJ1-5,13,CASSINREGPQHF
TRBV19,TRBJ1-5,15,CASRARGLSGQPQHF
TRBV7-9,TRBJ1-6,14,CASSLTGGLSPLHF
TRBV4-1,TRBJ1-3,17,CASSQTQGPVSGNTIYF
TRBV28,TRBJ2-2,15,CASSAPGAGTGELFF
TRBV7-9,TRBJ2-2,12,CASSLSTGELFF
TRBV5-1,TRBJ2-1,13,CASSLALHNEQFF
TRBV19,TRBJ2-6,18,CASSPRGREGSGANVLTF
TRBV19,TRBJ2-1,15,CASSILSGTYNEQFF
TRBV7-2,TRBJ1-5,14,CASSYTGGNQPQHF
TRBV7-7,TRBJ2-1,15,CASSLGTSGNNEQFF
TRBV5-1,TRBJ2-1,16,CASSLGSSGSHDEQFF
TRBV19,TRBJ1-1,15,CASGTYQGGNTEAFF
TRBV7-2,TRBJ1-2,16,CASSSGQGSWSYGYTF
TRBV4-2,TRBJ2-2,19,CASSQNLLAGGKNTGELFF
TRBV9,TRBJ2-7,14,CASSGGTFSYEQYF
TRBV7-2,TRBJ2-1,15,CASSLEDSSYNEQFF
TRBV29-1,TRBJ2-1,13,CSAASGNYNEQFF
TRBV19,TRBJ1-1,15,CASSIGTGGDTEAFF
TRBV4-3,TRBJ1-2,16,CASSQEAVRKDYGYTF
TRBV4-1,TRBJ2-5,16,CASSQVFTSGGVTQYF
TRBV19,TRBJ2-2,15,CASSPYRSGTGELFF
TRBV5-1,TRBJ1-5,14,CASSPDRGNQPQHF
TRBV7-2,TRBJ1-2,14,CASSLEGGDYGYTF
TRBV5-1,TRBJ2-1,16,CASSLARGAGDNEQFF
TRBV2,TRBJ2-2,14,CATRLDLNTGELFF
TRBV27,TRBJ2-5,14,CASSFLAGLGTQYF
TRBV11-3,TRBJ2-1,17,CASSLDRGGKSYNEQFF
TRBV7-9,TRBJ1-2,12,CASSGGGAGYTF
TRBV2,TRBJ1-3,16,CASSAFGQGAGGTIYF
TRBV3-1/TRBV3-2,TRBJ1-2,16,CASSQDLGTRVYGYTF
TRBV11-3,TRBJ2-3,13,CASSLAQLDTQYF
TRBV10-3,TRBJ2-2,11,CAISSAGELFF
TRBV4-2,TRBJ1-2,18,CASSQDVGTDSFNYGYTF